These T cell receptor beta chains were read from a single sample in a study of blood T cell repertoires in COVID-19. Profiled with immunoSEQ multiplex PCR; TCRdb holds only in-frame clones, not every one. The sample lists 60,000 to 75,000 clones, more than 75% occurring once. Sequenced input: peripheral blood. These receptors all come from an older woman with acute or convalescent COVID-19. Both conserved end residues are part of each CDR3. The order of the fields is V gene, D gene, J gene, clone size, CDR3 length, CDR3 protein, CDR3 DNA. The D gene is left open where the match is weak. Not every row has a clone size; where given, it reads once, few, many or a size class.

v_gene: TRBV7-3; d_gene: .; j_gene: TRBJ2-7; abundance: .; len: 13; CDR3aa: CASSDAASYEQYF; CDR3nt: TGTGCCAGCAGTGATGCGGCCTCCTACGAGCAGTACTTC
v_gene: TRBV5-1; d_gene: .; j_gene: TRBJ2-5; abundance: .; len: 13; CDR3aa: CASSVKGGETQYF; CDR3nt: TGCGCCAGCAGCGTGAAAGGGGGAGAGACCCAGTACTTC
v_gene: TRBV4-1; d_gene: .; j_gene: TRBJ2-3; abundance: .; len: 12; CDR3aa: CASSPIAGSQYF; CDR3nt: TGCGCCAGCAGCCCTATCGCAGGATCGCAGTATTTT
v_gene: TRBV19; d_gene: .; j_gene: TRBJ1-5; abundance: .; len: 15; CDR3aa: CASSGAGARDQPQHF; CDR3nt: TGTGCCAGTAGTGGGGCAGGGGCACGCGATCAGCCCCAGCATTTT
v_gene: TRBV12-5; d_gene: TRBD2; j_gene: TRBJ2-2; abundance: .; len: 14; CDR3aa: CASGRSGGTGELFF; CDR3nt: TGTGCTAGTGGGCGTAGCGGGGGAACCGGGGAGCTGTTTTTT
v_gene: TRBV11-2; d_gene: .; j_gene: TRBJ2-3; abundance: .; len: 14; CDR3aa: CASSLALGADTQYF; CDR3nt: TGTGCCAGCAGCTTAGCGTTGGGAGCAGATACGCAGTATTTT
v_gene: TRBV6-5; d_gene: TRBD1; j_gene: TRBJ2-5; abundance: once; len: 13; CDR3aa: CASSRTGEETQYF; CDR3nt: TGTGCCAGCAGCCGGACAGGGGAAGAGACCCAGTACTTC
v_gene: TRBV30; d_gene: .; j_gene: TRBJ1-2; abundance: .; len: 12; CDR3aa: CAWSVGGKGYTF; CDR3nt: TGTGCCTGGAGTGTCGGGGGGAAGGGCTACACCTTC
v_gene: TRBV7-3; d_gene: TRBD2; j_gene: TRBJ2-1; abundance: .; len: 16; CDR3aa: CASSLLAGGPYNEQFF; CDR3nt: TGTGCCAGCAGCTTACTAGCGGGGGGGCCCTACAATGAGCAGTTCTTC
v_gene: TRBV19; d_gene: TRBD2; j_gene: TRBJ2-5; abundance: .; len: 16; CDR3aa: CASSTRLAGGRETQYF; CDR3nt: TGTGCCAGTAGTACCAGACTAGCGGGGGGCAGGGAGACCCAGTACTTC
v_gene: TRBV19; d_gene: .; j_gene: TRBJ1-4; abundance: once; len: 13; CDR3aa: CASSWQINEKLFF; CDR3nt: TGTGCCAGTAGTTGGCAGATTAATGAAAAACTGTTTTTT
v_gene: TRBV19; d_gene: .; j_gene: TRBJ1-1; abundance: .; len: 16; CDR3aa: CASKESLDRIRTEAFF; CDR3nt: TGTGCCAGTAAGGAGAGCCTAGACAGGATCCGCACTGAAGCTTTCTTT
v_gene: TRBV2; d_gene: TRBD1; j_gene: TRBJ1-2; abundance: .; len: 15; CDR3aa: CASRGRGQANYGYTF; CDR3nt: TGTGCCAGCAGGGGGCGGGGACAGGCTAACTATGGCTACACCTTC
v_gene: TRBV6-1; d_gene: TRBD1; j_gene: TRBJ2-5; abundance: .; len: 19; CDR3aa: CASSEADLGDRGLYETQYF; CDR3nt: TGTGCCAGCAGTGAAGCGGATTTGGGGGACAGGGGGCTCTACGAGACCCAGTACTTC
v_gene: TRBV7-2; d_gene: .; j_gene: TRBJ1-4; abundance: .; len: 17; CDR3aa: CASSFGVLSSTNEKLFF; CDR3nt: TGTGCCAGCAGCTTCGGGGTACTATCGTCAACTAATGAAAAACTGTTTTTT
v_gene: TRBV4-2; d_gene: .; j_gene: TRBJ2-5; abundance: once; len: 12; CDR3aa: CASSRSGETQYF; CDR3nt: TGTGCCAGCAGCCGTTCAGGAGAGACCCAGTACTTC
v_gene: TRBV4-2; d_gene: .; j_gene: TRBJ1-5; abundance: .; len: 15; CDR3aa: CASSQGSGYREPQHF; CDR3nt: TGTGCCAGCAGCCAGGGGTCGGGGTATAGGGAGCCCCAGCATTTT
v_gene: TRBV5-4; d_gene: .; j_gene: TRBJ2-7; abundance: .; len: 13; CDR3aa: CASSFETAYEQYF; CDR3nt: TGTGCCAGCAGTTTCGAGACAGCCTACGAGCAGTACTTC
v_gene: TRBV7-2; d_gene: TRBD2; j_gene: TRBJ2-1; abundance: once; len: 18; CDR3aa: CASSFWTSGGGSYNEQFF; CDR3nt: TGTGCCAGCAGCTTCTGGACTAGCGGGGGCGGATCCTACAATGAGCAGTTCTTC
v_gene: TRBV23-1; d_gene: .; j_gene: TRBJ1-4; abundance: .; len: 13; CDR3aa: CASSQSFGEKLFF; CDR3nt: TGCGCCAGCAGTCAATCGTTCGGGGAAAAACTGTTTTTT
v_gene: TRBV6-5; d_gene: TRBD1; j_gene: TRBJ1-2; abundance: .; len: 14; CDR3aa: CASRDRGSGYGYTF; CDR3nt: TGTGCCAGCAGAGACAGGGGGTCGGGATATGGCTACACCTTC
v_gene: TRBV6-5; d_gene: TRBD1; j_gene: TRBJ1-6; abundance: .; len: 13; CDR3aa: CASRGQGNSPLHF; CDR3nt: TGTGCCAGCAGAGGACAGGGTAATTCACCCCTCCACTTT
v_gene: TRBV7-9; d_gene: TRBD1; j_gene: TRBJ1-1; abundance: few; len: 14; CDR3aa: CASSLNGRGPEAFF; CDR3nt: TGTGCCAGCAGCTTAAACGGTAGGGGGCCTGAAGCTTTCTTT
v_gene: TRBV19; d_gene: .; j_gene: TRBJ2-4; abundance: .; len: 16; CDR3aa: CASNPTQGLAKNIQYF; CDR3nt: TGTGCCAGTAATCCGACCCAGGGGTTGGCCAAAAACATTCAGTACTTC
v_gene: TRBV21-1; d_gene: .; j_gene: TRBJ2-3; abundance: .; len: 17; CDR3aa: CASSKDERRGRTDTQYF; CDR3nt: TGTGCCAGCAGCAAAGACGAGAGGCGGGGGCGTACAGATACGCAGTATTTT
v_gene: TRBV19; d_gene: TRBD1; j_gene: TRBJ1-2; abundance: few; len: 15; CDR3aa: CASSSRDRVIRGYTF; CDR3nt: TGTGCCAGTAGTTCCCGGGACAGGGTGATTCGTGGCTACACCTTC